One sample yielded the 3 T cell receptor beta chains listed below, sequenced in a study of blood T cells in healthy people across ages (dated by TCRdb to the mid-2010s). The protocol used for the library was 5' RACE. Instrument used: Illumina HiSeq 2500. A second PCR of roughly 7 to 12 cycles was performed with a sample-barcoded 5' primer and a J-beta primer mix. Through fastp at Q25 and MiXCR, TCRdb rebuilt clones from the public reads, retaining in-frame beta chains. CDR3 protein duplicates are merged, each entry listing the most common genes and DNA. The sample table records more than 500,000 distinct CDR3 sequences; roughly 28% of these occur just once. The ten largest clones capture around a sixth of the sample. Sequencing used blood. The source is a woman aged 70-85 years in good health.

This clonotype was found a few times. J is TRBJ2-5 and V is TRBV5-1, with 8 bases that match TRBD1. J was trimmed by 5 bases and V by 5 bases; bases with no gene match: 11. Germline V gene sequence: CDR1 SGHRS, CDR2 YFSETQ. The CDR3 is 15 residues long. The CDR3 region has the DNA TGCGCCAGCAGACCTTCAGGGGGCAGCTACGAGACCCAGTACTTC. Its translation is CASRPSGGSYETQYF.

This clonotype has only a few counts. A much more abundant neighbour one base away suggests this may be a read error. The chain links TRBV7-2 to TRBJ2-1; D may be TRBD2 (5 bases). Germline-derived CDR1 and CDR2 are SGHTA and FQGNSA. The CDR3 is made up of 13 amino acids. CDR3 in amino acids: CASSFPASNERFF. The CDR3 DNA follows: TGTGCCAGCAGCTTCCCCGCTAGCAACGAGCGGTTCTTC.

This clonotype was detected a few times. The chain recombines TRBV12-3 or TRBV12-4 with TRBJ2-5, with 7 bases fitting TRBD1. V was clipped by 6 bases and J by 2 bases; unmatched bases: 3. The CDR3 has 13 amino acids. Written as DNA, the CDR3 is TGTGCCAGCAGGCCGGGACAGCAAGAGACCCAGTACTTC. Amino acids: CASRPGQQETQYF.